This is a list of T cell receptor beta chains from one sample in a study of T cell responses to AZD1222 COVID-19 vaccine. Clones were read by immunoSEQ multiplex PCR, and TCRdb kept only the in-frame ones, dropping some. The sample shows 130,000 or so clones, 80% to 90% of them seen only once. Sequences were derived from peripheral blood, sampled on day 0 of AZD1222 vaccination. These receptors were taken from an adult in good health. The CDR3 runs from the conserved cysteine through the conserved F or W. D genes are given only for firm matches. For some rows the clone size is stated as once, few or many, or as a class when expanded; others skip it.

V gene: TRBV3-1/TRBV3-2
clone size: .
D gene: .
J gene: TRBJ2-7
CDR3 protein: CASSQEGYEQYF
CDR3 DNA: TGTGCCAGCAGCCAAGAGGGCTACGAGCAGTACTTC

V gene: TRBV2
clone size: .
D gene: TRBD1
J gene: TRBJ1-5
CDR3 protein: CASSEQALGQVINQPQHF
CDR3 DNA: TGTGCCAGCAGTGAACAAGCCCTCGGACAGGTCATCAATCAGCCCCAGCATTTT

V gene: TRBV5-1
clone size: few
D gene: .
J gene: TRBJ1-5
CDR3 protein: CASSLDGNQPQHF
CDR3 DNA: TGCGCCAGCAGCTTGGACGGGAATCAGCCCCAGCATTTT

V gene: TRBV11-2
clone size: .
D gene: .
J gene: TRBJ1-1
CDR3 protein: CASTPVETLGGNTEAFF
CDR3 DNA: TGTGCCAGCACCCCGGTAGAAACTCTCGGAGGGAACACTGAAGCTTTCTTT

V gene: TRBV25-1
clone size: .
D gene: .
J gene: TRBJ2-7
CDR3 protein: CASSEPTGNSYEQYF
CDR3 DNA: TGTGCCAGCAGTGAGCCCACAGGGAACTCCTACGAGCAGTACTTC

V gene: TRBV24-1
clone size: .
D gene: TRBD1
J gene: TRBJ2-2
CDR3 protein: CATSRPGGSGELFF
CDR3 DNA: TGTGCCACCAGTCGCCCAGGGGGCTCCGGGGAGCTGTTTTTT

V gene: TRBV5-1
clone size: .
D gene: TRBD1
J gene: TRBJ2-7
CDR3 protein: CASSRTGGSYEQYF
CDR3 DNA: TGCGCCAGCAGCCGAACAGGGGGCTCTTACGAGCAGTACTTC

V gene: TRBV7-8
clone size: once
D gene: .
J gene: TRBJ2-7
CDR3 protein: CASSLGGSRIEQYF
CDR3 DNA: TGTGCCAGCAGCTTAGGAGGGTCGAGGATCGAGCAGTACTTC

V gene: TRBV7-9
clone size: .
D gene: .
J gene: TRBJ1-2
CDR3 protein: CASSPTVPFVTF
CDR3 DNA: TGTGCCAGCAGCCCTACAGTCCCGTTTGTCACCTTC

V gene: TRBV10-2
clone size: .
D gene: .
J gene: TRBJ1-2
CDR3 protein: CASSGAGASNYGYTF
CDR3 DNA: TGCGCCAGCAGTGGGGCAGGGGCCTCTAACTATGGCTACACCTTC

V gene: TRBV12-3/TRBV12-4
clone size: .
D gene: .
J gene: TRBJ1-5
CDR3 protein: CASSPGLGQPQHF
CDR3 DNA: TGTGCCAGCAGTCCTGGGTTGGGGCAGCCCCAGCATTTT

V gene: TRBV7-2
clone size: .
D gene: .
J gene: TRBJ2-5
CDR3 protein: CASSSYDGQETQYF
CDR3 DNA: TGTGCCAGCAGCTCATACGACGGTCAAGAGACCCAGTACTTC

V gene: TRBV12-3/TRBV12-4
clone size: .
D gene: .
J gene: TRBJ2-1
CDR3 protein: CASSWTANEQFF
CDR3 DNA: TGTGCCAGCAGTTGGACAGCAAATGAGCAGTTCTTC

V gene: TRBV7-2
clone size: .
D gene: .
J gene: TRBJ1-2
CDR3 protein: CASSFGREANYGYTF
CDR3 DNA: TGTGCCAGCAGCTTCGGACGGGAAGCTAACTATGGCTACACCTTC

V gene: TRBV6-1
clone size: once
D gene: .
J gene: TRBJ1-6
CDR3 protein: CASSEERNSPLHF
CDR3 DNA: TGTGCCAGCAGTGAAGAAAGGAATTCACCCCTCCACTTT

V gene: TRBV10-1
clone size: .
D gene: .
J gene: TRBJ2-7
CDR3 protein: CASSEERGGYEQYF
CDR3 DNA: TGCGCCAGCAGTGAAGAGCGTGGGGGCTACGAGCAGTACTTC

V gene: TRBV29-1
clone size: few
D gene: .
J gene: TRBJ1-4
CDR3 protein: CSGRRGGNEKLFF
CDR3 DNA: TGCAGCGGGCGAAGGGGGGGTAATGAAAAACTGTTTTTT

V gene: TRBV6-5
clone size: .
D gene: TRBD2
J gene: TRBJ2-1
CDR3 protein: CASTRGGLAYEQFF
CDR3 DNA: TGTGCCAGCACCCGGGGGGGACTAGCTTATGAGCAGTTCTTC

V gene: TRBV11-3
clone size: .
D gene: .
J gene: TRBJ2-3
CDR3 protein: CASSLYSGTDTQYF
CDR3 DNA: TGTGCCAGCAGCTTATATTCGGGCACAGATACGCAGTATTTT

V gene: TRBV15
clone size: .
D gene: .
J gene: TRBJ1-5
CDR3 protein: CATSRDPNQPQHF
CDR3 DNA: TGTGCCACCAGCAGAGATCCAAATCAGCCCCAGCATTTT

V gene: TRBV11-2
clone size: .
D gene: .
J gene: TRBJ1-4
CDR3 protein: CASSLGDGDNEKLFF
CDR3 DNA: TGTGCCAGCAGCTTAGGTGACGGGGATAATGAAAAACTGTTTTTT

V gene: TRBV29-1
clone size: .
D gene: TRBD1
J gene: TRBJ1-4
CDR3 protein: CSVEIGTGSRGLFF
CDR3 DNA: TGCAGCGTTGAGATCGGGACAGGGAGTAGGGGACTGTTTTTT

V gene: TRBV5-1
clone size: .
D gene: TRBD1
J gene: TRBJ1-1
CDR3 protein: CASSLRRTGMNTEAFF
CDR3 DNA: TGCGCCAGCAGCTTGCGTCGGACAGGGATGAACACTGAAGCTTTCTTT

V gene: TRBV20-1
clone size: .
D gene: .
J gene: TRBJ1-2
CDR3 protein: CSARKDYGYTF
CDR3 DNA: TGCAGTGCTAGGAAGGACTATGGCTACACCTTC

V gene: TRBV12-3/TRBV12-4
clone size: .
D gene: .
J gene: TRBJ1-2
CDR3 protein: CASSTDSVYGYTF
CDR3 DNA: TGTGCCAGCAGTACCGACAGCGTCTATGGCTACACCTTC

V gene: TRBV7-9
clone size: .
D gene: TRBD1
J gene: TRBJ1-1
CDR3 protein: CASSPTGQEAELAFF
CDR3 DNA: TGTGCCAGCAGTCCTACAGGACAGGAGGCAGAATTAGCTTTCTTT

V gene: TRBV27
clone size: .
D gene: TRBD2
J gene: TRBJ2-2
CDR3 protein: CASSSIDLAGTTGELFF
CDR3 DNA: TGTGCCAGCAGTTCAATTGATCTAGCGGGGACCACCGGGGAGCTGTTTTTT

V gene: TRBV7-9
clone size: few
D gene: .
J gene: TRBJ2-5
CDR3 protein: CASSLAMASRRQETQYF
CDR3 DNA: TGTGCCAGCAGCTTAGCGATGGCGAGTAGAAGGCAAGAGACCCAGTACTTC

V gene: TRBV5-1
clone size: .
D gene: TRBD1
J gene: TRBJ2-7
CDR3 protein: CASSLGDREQYF
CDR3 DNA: TGCGCCAGCAGCTTGGGGGACAGGGAGCAGTACTTC

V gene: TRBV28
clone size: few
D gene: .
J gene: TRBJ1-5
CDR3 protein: CASSLYRQPQHF
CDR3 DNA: TGTGCCAGCAGTTTATATAGACAGCCCCAGCATTTT

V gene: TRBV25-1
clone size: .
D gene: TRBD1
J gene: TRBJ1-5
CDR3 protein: CASSWDRDDQPQHF
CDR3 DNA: TGTGCCAGCAGTTGGGACAGGGATGATCAGCCCCAGCATTTT

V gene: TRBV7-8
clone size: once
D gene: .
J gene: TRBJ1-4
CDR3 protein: CASSLGHPEKLFF
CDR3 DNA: TGTGCCAGCAGCCTAGGACACCCTGAAAAACTGTTTTTT

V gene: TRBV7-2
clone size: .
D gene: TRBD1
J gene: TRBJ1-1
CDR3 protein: CASSQVAGGAFF
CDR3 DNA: TGTGCCAGCAGCCAAGTCGCAGGGGGAGCTTTCTTT

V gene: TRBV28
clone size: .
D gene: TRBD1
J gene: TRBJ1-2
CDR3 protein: CASSSPWDRGREGYTF
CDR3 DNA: TGTGCCAGCAGTTCCCCATGGGACAGGGGAAGGGAAGGCTACACCTTC

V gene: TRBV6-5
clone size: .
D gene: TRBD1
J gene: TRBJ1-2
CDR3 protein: CASSWGSGGNYGYTF
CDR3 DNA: TGTGCCAGCAGTTGGGGGTCAGGGGGCAACTATGGCTACACCTTC

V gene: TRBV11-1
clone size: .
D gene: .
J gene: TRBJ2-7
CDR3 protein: CASSFSLSYEQYF
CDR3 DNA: TGTGCCAGCAGCTTCAGTCTCTCCTACGAGCAGTACTTC

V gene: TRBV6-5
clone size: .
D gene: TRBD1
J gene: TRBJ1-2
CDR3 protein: CASSYSGQGNYGYTF
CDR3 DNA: TGTGCCAGCAGTTACTCGGGACAGGGAAACTATGGCTACACCTTC

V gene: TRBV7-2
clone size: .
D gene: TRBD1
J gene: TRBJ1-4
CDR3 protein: CASSYAVTGVGGEKLFF
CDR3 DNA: TGTGCCAGCAGCTACGCTGTTACAGGGGTGGGTGGGGAAAAACTGTTTTTT

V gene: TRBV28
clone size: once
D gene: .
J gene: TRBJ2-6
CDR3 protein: CASSPPLGGLSGANVLTF
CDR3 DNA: TGTGCCAGCAGTCCTCCGCTGGGCGGCCTTTCTGGGGCCAACGTCCTGACTTTC

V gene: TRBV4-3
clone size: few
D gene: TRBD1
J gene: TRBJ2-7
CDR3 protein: CASSQDLSTGGSYEQYF
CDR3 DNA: TGCGCCAGCAGCCAAGATCTATCGACAGGGGGGTCCTACGAGCAGTACTTC

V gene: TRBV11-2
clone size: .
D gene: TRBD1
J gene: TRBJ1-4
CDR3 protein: CASSPRTGGYEKLFF
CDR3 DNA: TGTGCCAGCAGCCCCCGGACAGGGGGCTACGAAAAACTGTTTTTT